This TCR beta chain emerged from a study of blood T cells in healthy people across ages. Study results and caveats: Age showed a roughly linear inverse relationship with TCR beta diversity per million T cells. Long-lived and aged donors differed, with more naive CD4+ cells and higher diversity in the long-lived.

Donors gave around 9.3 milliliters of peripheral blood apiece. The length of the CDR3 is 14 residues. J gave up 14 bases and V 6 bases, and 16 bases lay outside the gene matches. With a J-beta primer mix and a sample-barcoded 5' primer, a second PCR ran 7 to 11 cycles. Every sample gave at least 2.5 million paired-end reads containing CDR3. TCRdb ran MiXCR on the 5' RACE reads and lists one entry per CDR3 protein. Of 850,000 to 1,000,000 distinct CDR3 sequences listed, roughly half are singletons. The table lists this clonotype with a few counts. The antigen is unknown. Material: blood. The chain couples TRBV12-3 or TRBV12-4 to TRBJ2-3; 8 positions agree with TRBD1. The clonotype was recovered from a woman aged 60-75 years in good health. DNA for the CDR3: TGTGCCAGCAGCGGAAACGGACAGGGCCGCCCCGGGTATTTT. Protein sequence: CASSGNGQGRPGYF.